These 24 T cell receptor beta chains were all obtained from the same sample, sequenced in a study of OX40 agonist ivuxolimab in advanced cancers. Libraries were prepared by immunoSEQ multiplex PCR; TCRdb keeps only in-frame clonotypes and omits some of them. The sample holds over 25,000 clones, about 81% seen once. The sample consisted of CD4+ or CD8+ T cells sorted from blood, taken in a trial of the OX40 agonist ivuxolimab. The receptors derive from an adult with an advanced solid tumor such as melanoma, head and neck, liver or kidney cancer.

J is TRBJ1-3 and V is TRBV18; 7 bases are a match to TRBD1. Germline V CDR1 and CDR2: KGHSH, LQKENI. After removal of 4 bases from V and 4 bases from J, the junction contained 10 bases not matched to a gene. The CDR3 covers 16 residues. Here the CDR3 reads CASSQAGTAFGNTIYF. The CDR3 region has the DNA TGTGCCAGCTCACAAGCCGGGACAGCATTCGGAAACACCATATATTTT.

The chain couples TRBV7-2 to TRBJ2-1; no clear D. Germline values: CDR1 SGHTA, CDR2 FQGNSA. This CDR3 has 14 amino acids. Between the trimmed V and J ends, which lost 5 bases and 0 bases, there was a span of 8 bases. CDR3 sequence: CASSPARSYNEQFF. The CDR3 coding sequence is TGTGCCAGCAGCCCGGCCCGCTCCTACAATGAGCAGTTCTTC.

The CDR3 DNA reads as TGTGCCAGCTCCGGCGGACTAGCCAAAAACATTCAGTACTTC. This codes for CASSGGLAKNIQYF. The chain uses TRBV27 and TRBJ2-4, with a tentative D call TRBD2 (5 bases). The CDR3 consists of 14 residues. The germline V gene has CDR1 MNHEY and CDR2 SMNVEV (reference sequence). Trimming pared 8 bases from V and 0 bases from J, leaving 11 bases between.

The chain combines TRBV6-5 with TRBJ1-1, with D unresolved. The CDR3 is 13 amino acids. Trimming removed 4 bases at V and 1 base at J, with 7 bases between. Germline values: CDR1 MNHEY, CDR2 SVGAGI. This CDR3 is CASSSTENTEAFF. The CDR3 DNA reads TGTGCCAGCAGTTCCACAGAGAACACTGAAGCTTTCTTT.

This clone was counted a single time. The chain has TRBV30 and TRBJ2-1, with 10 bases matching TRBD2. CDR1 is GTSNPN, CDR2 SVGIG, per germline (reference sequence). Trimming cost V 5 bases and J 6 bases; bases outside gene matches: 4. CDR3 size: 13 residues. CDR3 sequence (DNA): TGTGCCTGGCTTAAGCGGGGGGGCAATGAGCAGTTCTTC. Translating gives CAWLKRGGNEQFF.

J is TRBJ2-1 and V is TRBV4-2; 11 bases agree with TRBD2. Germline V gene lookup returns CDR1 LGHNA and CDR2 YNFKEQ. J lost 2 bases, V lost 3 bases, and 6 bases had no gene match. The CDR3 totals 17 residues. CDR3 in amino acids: CASSHQIAGGTYNEQFF. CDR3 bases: TGTGCCAGCAGCCACCAGATAGCGGGAGGGACCTACAATGAGCAGTTCTTC.

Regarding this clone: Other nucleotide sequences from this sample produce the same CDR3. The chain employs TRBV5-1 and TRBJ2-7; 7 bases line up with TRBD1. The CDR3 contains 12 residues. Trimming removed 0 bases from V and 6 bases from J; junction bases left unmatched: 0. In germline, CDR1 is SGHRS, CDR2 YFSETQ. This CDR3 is CASSLAGGEQYF. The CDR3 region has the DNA TGCGCCAGCAGCTTGGCAGGGGGCGAGCAGTACTTC.

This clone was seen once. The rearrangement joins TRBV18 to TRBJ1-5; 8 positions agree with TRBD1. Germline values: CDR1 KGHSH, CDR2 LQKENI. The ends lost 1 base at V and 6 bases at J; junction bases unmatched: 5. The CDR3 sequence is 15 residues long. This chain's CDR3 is CASSPQDRDCQPQHF. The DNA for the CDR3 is TGTGCCAGCTCACCACAGGACAGGGATTGTCAGCCCCAGCATTTT.

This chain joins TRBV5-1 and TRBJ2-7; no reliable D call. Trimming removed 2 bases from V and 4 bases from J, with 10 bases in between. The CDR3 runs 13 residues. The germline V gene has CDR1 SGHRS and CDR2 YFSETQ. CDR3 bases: TGCGCCAGCAGCTTCTTTCTGGGTTACGAGCAGTACTTC. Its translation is CASSFFLGYEQYF. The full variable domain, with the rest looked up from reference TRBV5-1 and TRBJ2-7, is KAGVTQTPRYLIKTRGQQVTLSCSPISGHRSVSWYQQTPGQGLQFLFEYFSETQRNKGNFPGRFSGRQFSNSRSEMNVSTLELGDSALYLCASSFFLGYEQYFGPGTRLTVT.

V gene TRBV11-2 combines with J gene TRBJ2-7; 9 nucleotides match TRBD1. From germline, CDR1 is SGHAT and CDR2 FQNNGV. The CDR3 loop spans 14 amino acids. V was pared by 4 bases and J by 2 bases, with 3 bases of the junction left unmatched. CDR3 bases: TGTGCCAGCAGCTCCGGGACAGGGCCCTACGAGCAGTACTTC. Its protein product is CASSSGTGPYEQYF.

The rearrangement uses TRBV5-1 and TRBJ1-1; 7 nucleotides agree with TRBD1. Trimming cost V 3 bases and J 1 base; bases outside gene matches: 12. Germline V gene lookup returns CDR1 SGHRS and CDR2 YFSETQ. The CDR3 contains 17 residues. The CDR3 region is CASSSMKTGEWNTEAFF. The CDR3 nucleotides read TGCGCCAGCAGCTCGATGAAAACAGGGGAATGGAACACTGAAGCTTTCTTT.

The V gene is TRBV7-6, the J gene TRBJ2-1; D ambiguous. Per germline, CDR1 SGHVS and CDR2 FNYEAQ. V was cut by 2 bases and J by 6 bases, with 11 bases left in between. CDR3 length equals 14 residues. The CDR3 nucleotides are TGTGCCAGCAGCTTAAGGTACCTGGGCAATGAGCAGTTCTTC. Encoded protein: CASSLRYLGNEQFF.

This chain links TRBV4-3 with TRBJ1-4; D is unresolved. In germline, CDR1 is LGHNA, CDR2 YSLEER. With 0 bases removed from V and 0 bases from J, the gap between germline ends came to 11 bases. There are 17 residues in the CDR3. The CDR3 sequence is CASSQDTAFATNEKLFF. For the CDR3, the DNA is TGCGCCAGCAGCCAAGATACGGCGTTTGCAACTAATGAAAAACTGTTTTTT.

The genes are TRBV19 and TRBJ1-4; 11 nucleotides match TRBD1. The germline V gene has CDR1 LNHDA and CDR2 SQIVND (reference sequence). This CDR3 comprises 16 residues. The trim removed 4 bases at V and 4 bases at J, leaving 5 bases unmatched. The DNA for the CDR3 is TGTGCCAGTAGTACCCGGACAGGGGGCGGTAATGAAAAACTGTTTTTT. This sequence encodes CASSTRTGGGNEKLFF.

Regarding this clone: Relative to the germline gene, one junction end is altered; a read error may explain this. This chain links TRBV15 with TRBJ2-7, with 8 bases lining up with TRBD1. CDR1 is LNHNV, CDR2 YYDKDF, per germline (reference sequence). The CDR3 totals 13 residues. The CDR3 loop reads CATSRYRDRGLHF. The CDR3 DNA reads TGTGCCACCAGCCGATACCGTGACAGGGGTTTGCACTTC.

The CDR3: CASSQLGSGPAEQYF. CDR3 DNA: TGCGCCAGCAGCCAACTTGGTAGCGGCCCCGCCGAGCAGTACTTC. The V call is TRBV4-1, the J call TRBJ2-7; maybe TRBD2 (6 bases). Germline assignment: CDR1 MGHRA and CDR2 YSYEKL. The CDR3 totals 15 residues. V shed 2 bases and J shed 6 bases, with 17 bases lying between them.

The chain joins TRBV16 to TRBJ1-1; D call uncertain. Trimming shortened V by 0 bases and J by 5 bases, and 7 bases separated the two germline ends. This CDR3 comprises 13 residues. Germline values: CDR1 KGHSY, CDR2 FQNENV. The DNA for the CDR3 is TGTGCCAGCAGCCAATCAGGGAGAACTGAAGCTTTCTTT. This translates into CASSQSGRTEAFF.

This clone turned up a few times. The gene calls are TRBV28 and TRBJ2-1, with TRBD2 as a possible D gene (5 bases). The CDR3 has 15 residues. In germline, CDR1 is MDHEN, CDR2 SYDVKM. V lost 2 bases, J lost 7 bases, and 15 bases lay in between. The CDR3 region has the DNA TGTGCCAGCAGTTTAGCCCTAGCAATAGAGAATGAGCAGTTCTTC. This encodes CASSLALAIENEQFF.

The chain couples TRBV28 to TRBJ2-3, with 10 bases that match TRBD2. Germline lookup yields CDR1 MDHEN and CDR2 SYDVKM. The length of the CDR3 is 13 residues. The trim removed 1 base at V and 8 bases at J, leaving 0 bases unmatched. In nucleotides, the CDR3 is TGTGCCAGCAGTTTATCTAGCGGGGGTACGCAGTATTTT. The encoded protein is CASSLSSGGTQYF.

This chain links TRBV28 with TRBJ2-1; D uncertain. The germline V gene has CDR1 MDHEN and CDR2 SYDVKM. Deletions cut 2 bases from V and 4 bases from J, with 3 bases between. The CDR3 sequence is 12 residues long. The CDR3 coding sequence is TGTGCCAGCAGTTTAGGGTACAATGAGCAGTTCTTC. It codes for CASSLGYNEQFF.

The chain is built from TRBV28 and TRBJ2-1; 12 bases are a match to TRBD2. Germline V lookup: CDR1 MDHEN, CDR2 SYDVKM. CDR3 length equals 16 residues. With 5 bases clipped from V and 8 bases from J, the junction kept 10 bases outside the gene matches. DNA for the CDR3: TGTGCCAGCAGTCCCCAACTAGCGGGAGGTTTGTATGAGCAGTTCTTC. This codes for CASSPQLAGGLYEQFF.

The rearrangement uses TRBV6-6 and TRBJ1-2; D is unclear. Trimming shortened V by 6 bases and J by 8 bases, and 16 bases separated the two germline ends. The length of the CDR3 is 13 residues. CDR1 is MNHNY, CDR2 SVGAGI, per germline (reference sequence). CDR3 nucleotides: TGTGCCAGCAGCATTGGACCGTTCTGGGGCTACACCTTC. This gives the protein CASSIGPFWGYTF.

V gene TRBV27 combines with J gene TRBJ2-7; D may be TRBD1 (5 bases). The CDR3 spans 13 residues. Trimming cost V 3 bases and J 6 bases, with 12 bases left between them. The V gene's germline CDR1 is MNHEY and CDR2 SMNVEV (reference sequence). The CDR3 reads CASSFQGLSEQYF. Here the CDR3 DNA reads TGTGCCAGCAGTTTCCAGGGCCTATCCGAGCAGTACTTC.

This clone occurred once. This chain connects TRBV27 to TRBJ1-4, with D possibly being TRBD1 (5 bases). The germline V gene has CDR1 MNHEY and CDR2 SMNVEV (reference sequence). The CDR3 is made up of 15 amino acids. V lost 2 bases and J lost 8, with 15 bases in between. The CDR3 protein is CASSLQGLRGEKLFF. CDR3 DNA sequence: TGTGCCAGCAGTTTACAGGGACTGCGAGGGGAAAAACTGTTTTTT.